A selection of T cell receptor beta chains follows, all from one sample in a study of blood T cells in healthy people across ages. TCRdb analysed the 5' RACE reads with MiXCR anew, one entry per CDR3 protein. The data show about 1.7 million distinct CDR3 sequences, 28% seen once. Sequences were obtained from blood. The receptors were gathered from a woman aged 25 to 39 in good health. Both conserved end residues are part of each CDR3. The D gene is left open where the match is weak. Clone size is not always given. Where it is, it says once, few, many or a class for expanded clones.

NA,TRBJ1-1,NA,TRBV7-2,TGTGCCAGCAGCGACCGCGGCGGCGATGAAGCTTTCTTT,CASSDRGGDEAFF
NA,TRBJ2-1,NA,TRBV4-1,TGCGCCAGCAGCCAAGAGGCCGGGATCTACAATGAGCAGTTCTTC,CASSQEAGIYNEQFF
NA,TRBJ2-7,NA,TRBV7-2,TGTGCCAGCAGCTTCCAGGGTTCGGACTACGAGCAGTACTTC,CASSFQGSDYEQYF
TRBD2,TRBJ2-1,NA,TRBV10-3,TGTGCCACCCTAGCGGGGGGGACCTACAATGAGCAGTTCTTC,CATLAGGTYNEQFF
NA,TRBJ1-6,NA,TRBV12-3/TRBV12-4,TGTGCCAGCAGTCTAGCCGGGACCGTCTATTCACCCCTCCACTTT,CASSLAGTVYSPLHF
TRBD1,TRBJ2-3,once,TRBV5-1,TGCGCCAGCAGCTTCCAGGACAGGTCCGATACGCAGTATTTT,CASSFQDRSDTQYF
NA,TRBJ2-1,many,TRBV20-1,TGCAGTGCTAGAGATAATGGGGGCTCCTACAATGAGCAGTTCTTC,CSARDNGGSYNEQFF
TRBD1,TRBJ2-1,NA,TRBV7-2,TGTGCCAGCAGCTCCGACCGGGACAGGGGCAATGAGCAGTTCTTC,CASSSDRDRGNEQFF
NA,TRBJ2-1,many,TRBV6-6,TGTGCCAGCAGTTACCGGCCAGGGACCAATGAGCAGTTCTTC,CASSYRPGTNEQFF
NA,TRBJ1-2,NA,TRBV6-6,TGTGCCAGCAGTCGATCGGACAGATACTATGGCTACACCTTC,CASSRSDRYYGYTF
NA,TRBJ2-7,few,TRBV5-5,TGTGCCAGCAGCTTGATGACCCTGCCTGCCTACGAGCAGTACTTC,CASSLMTLPAYEQYF
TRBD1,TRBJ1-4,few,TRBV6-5,TGTGCCAGCAGTTATGGGACAGGGGGAAGAAAACTGTTTTTT,CASSYGTGGRKLFF
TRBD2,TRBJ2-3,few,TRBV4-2,TGTGCCAGCAGCCAAGACGGAGGAAGCGGGGGAGGTTGGGGCTATACGCAGTATTTT,CASSQDGGSGGGWGYTQYF
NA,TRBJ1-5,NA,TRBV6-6,TGTGCCAGCAGTGGTCACAGGGATAGCAATCAGCCCCAGCATTTT,CASSGHRDSNQPQHF
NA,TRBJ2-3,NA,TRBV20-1,TGCATGGTACCGGTTAGCACAGATACGCAGTATTTT,CMVPVSTDTQYF
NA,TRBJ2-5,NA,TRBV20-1,TGCAGTGCTAGTATGGCCGGGGGAGAGACCCAGTACTTC,CSASMAGGETQYF
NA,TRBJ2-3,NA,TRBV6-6,TGTGCCAGCAGTTATGGGGCGGGGCGGAATACAGATACGCAGTATTTT,CASSYGAGRNTDTQYF
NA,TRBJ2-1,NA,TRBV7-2,TGTGCCAGCAGCATCCCCGGGACCAACCTGGGGAATGAGCAGTTCTTC,CASSIPGTNLGNEQFF
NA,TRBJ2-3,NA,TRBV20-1,TGCAGTGCTCGGGCAGGGAGTGATCCAGATACGCAGTATTTT,CSARAGSDPDTQYF
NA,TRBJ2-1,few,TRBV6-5,TGTGCCAGCAGTGACAGCTCAAGCTCCTACAATGAGCAGTTCTTC,CASSDSSSSYNEQFF
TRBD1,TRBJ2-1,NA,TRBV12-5,TGTGCTAGTGGCCATCCGGGACAGTTCCCCGATCAGTTCTTC,CASGHPGQFPDQFF
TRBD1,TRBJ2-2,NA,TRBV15,TGTGCCACCAGCAGAAGCGACAGGGGGGTAATGGCCGGGGAGCTGTTTTTT,CATSRSDRGVMAGELFF
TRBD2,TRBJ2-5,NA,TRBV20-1,TGCAGTGCTAGTCCTAGCGGGGCCTTGGGGGAGACCCAGTACTTC,CSASPSGALGETQYF
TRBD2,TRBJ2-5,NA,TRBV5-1,TGCGCCAGCGGAACTAGCGGGAGTCCCCATGAGCAGTACTTC,CASGTSGSPHEQYF
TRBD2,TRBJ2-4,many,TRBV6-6,TGTGCCAGCAGTTACTCGAGCCTAGCGGCGTACTTC,CASSYSSLAAYF
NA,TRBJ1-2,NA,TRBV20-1,TGCAGTGCTAAGGCAGGGGAGAGGAGCTACACCTTC,CSAKAGERSYTF
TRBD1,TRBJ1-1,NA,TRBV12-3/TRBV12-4,TGTGCCAGCAGTAGCTGGACAGGGGGAGGCACTGAAGCTTTCTTT,CASSSWTGGGTEAFF
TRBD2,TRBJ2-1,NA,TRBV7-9,TGTGCCAGCAGCTTTGAAGCGGGAGGCGAGCAGTTCTTC,CASSFEAGGEQFF
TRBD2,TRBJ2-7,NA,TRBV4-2,TGTGCCAGCAGCCAGCGATGGCGGGAGAGCTCCTACGAGCAGTACTTC,CASSQRWRESSYEQYF
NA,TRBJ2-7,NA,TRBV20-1,TGCAGTGCTAGAGATCTGGGGTTCGAGCAGTACTTC,CSARDLGFEQYF
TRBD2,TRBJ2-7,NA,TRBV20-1,TGCAGTGCTAGAGGTAAAGGTCTTGAGGACGCTAGCGGGACGCGGCAGTACTTC,CSARGKGLEDASGTRQYF
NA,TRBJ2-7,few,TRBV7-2,TGTGCCAGCAGCTTCGGGACAAAGGTCGAGCAGTACTTC,CASSFGTKVEQYF
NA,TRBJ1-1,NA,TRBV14,TGTGCCAGCAGCAGCGATCGACTAGAAGCTTTCTTT,CASSSDRLEAFF
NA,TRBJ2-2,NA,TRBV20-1,TGCAGTGCTAGCGATCTTAAGGCCGGGGAGCTGTTTTTT,CSASDLKAGELFF
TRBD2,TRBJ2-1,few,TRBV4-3,TGCGCCAGCAGCCAAGGAGGGGGAGCGGGGGTCTACAATGAGCAGTTCTTC,CASSQGGGAGVYNEQFF
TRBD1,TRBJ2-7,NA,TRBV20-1,TGCAGTGCTACTGGACAGGGTTTCTCCTACGAGCAGTACTTC,CSATGQGFSYEQYF
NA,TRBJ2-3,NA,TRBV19,TGTGCCACCTCAGCCCTCCGGGAAGATACGCAGTATTTT,CATSALREDTQYF
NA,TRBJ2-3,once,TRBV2,TGTGCCAGTTCTACGGCAGGGTCGCTCACAGATACGCAGTATTTT,CASSTAGSLTDTQYF
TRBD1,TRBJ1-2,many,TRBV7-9,TGTGCCAGCAGCTTTCCGGGCAGGGGGCCTATTGATGGCTACACCTTC,CASSFPGRGPIDGYTF
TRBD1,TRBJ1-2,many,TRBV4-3,TGCGCCAGCAGCCGAGGGACAGGGGTGTTCTATGGCTACACCTTC,CASSRGTGVFYGYTF
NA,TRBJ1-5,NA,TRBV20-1,TGCAGTGCTAGAGATGACAGGCTCGATCAGCCCCAGCATTTT,CSARDDRLDQPQHF
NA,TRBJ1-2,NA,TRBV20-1,TGCAGTGCTACCCCGGGCAGGACCGAAGATGGCTACACCTTC,CSATPGRTEDGYTF
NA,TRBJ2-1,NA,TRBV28,TGTGCCAGCGGGCCCACAGGGAGCAAGTTCTTC,CASGPTGSKFF
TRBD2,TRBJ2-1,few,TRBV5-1,TGCGCCAGCAGAAAGCTAGCGGGGCCCTACAATGAGCAGTTCTTC,CASRKLAGPYNEQFF
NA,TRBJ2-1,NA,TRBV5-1,TGCGCCAGCAGCTCCGGCCCGGGACTTACCCACAATGAGCAGTTCTTC,CASSSGPGLTHNEQFF
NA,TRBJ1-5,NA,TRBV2,TGTGCCAGCAGTGAAGCGGGCGGCCAGCATTTT,CASSEAGGQHF
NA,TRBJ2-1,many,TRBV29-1,TGCAGCGTTGACAGACAGGTTGCCTCAGATGAGCAGTTCTTC,CSVDRQVASDEQFF
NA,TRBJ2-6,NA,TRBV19,TGTGCCAGTAGCCTCCTTAACGGGGCCAACGTCCGGACTTTC,CASSLLNGANVRTF
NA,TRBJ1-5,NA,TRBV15,TGTGCCACCAGCAGGCAGGGGACGCAGCCCCAGCATTTT,CATSRQGTQPQHF
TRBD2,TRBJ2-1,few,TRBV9,TGTGCCAGCAGCGCTTCTCTAGCGGGTCGCAATGAGCAGTTCTTC,CASSASLAGRNEQFF
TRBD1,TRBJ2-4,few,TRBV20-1,TGCAGTGCTGGCACAGGGGGCAAAAACATTCAGTACTTC,CSAGTGGKNIQYF
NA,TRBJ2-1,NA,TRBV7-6,TGTGCCAGCAGCTTGGACCATCAGGGCAGCGAGCAGTTCTTC,CASSLDHQGSEQFF
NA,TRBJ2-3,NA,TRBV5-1,TGCGCCAGCAGCGGACTTGAGGGGCGGATTGGTACTACAGATACGCAGTATTTT,CASSGLEGRIGTTDTQYF
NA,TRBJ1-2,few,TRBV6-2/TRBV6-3,TGTGCCAGCAGTTACAGACAGGCTTACTATGGCTACACCTTC,CASSYRQAYYGYTF
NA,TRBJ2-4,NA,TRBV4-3,TGCGCCAGCAGCCAAGAAGGCGCACACCTAGCCAAAAACATTCAGTACTTC,CASSQEGAHLAKNIQYF
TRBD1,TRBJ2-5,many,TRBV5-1,TGCGCCAGCAGCCCTGGACAGGGAGGAAGAGAGACCCAGTACTTC,CASSPGQGGRETQYF
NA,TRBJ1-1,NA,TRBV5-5,TGTGCCAGCAGCTTGGTAGGACAGCTGAACACTGAAGCTTTCTTT,CASSLVGQLNTEAFF
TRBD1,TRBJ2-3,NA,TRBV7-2,TGTGCCAGCAGCTTACTGACAGGGGGCGCCGATACGCAGTATTTT,CASSLLTGGADTQYF
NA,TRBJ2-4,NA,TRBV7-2,TGTGCCAGCAGTTACGGACATGTGGACATTCAGTACTTC,CASSYGHVDIQYF
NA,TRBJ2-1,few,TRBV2,TGTGCCAGTACACTGGGGGCGAGCTCCTACAATGAGCAGTTCTTC,CASTLGASSYNEQFF